The sequence of this TCR beta chain was determined in a study of cytomegalovirus exposure and HLA in healthy donors listed by TCRdb under 2017. Regarding the study in general: According to a later analysis, the 120 or so validation repertoires were produced on the same platform as the 666 repertoires of the first cohort. The aim of the study was to test whether cataloging public T cell receptors could identify signatures of past pathogen exposure. Along with the roughly 670-subject first cohort, a separate validation cohort of over a hundred different subjects was used. High-throughput TCR immunosequencing, statistical association of individual TCRs with disease status, and machine learning were combined to predict cytomegalovirus infection status. The research as a whole found: Cytomegalovirus status was reported to be diagnosed by the classifier with high specificity and sensitivity in both the original and validation cohorts. In the study, approximately 160 TCR beta chains were listed as associated with cytomegalovirus. It was suggested by the authors that the approach could potentially be generalized to other disease states and immunological phenotypes. A later analysis had no HLA typing for the validation cohort, so co-occurrence there was scored across all 110 or so repertoires. A few of the identified cytomegalovirus-associated TCR beta chains were confirmed in vitro to be specific for cytomegalovirus antigens. A later analysis found that TCRs clustered in the first cohort also tended to co-occur in the 100 to 150 validation repertoires, with approximately 95% of cluster scores above 0. Most TCR sequences were observed very rarely across donors, whereas some public TCRs were present in many individuals.

Regarding this clone: Its antigen is unknown. No qualities accompany the bases; no much larger clone lies one base away.

The donors were included in the validation cohort of around 120 subjects, a group kept apart from the roughly 690-subject first cohort. The receptor library was made with the immunoSEQ multiplex PCR assay. In the paper's pipeline: To diagnose cytomegalovirus status from the catalog of TCR beta chain sequences, a statistical classification framework was built. TCRdb retrieved this table from immuneACCESS and kept in-frame rearrangements only. Not all clones are present; in checked studies, unresolved V genes account for under half, and no reason is known for the remainder. V, J and clone size are taken as reported in that table, and D and trimming were inferred from the DNA itself. The sample table contains fewer than 120,000 clones; only one count was recorded for roughly 90% of them. The ten largest make up roughly 1.4% of the sample. V is reduced by 3 bases and J by 8 bases, leaving a spacing of 17 bases between them. For CDR1 and CDR2, the germline V gene (reference sequence) lists GTSNPN and SVGIG. The CDR3 runs 15 residues from the cysteine to the phenylalanine. Here the CDR3 DNA is all that survives: 45 bases in frame from base 1.

The sample taken for sequencing was PBMCs. The sequence came from a young woman in good health and CMV-seropositive. The chain uses TRBV30 and TRBJ1-6; 6 matching bases give a weak D call of TRBD1. CDR3 region: CAWSTPRGLDSPLHF. The sequenced DNA: TGTGCCTGGAGCACCCCGCGGGGGCTTGATTCACCCCTCCACTTT.